This T cell receptor beta chain originates from a study of blood T cell repertoires in COVID-19. Study summary: The samples span acute and convalescent COVID-19 from the United States, Italy and Spain. From T cells, B-cell-depleted T cells, or PBMCs came the material, which was cDNA or gDNA.

In the authors' workflow: From reference gene primer amplification, estimates of nucleated cell counts were derived. TCRdb keeps only in-frame clones here, not all; method: immunoSEQ multiplex PCR. That table is the source of V, J and clone size, and D and trimming were worked out from the DNA. The sample holds roughly 150,000 clones, approximately 88% seen once. Exposed enrollees had met someone with a PCR-confirmed or clinician-diagnosed COVID-19 case at some point within the 2 weeks before study entry. In the case of this clone: The conserved phenylalanine or tryptophan normally closing the CDR3 is absent here, so this likely arose from a read error. Because the CDR3's place on the DNA is in doubt, the DNA is left out and the CDR3 is given as listed by TCRdb.

The CDR3 length is 14 residues, termini included. Germline V lookup: CDR1 GTSNPN, CDR2 SVGIG (reference sequence). Sequences were obtained from PBMCs or T cells enriched from blood (not recorded which). The chain carries TRBV30 and TRBJ1-3; TRBD1, the D gene given by the table, was not confirmed from the DNA. The sequence came from a man between 65 and 85 years old who had been exposed to COVID-19. The CDR3 loop is CAWSNGGIGQGVRS.